This entry is about one T cell receptor beta chain. Its target is unknown. This entry belongs to a study of T cell responses to AZD1222 COVID-19 vaccine. TCRdb's table, derived via immunoSEQ multiplex PCR, lists solely in-frame clones and lacks some. The table lists some 120,000 clones, 93% of them singletons. Per germline, CDR1 MDHEN and CDR2 SYDVKM. This CDR3 has 14 residues. Deletions cut 8 bases from V and 0 bases from J, with 14 bases between. Points from the study as a whole: A reported finding is that nearly half of spike-specific TCRs target unmutated variant regions. White British donors predominated, females outnumbered males, and clonal diversity was possibly underestimated.

The TCR was taken from an adult in good health. V is TRBV28 and J is TRBJ2-7; the D is unclear. Sample: peripheral blood, taken on day 0 of AZD1222 vaccination. CDR3 sequence reads: CASARGLGSYEQYF. The DNA of the CDR3 is TGTGCCAGCGCAAGAGGTTTGGGCTCCTACGAGCAGTACTTC.